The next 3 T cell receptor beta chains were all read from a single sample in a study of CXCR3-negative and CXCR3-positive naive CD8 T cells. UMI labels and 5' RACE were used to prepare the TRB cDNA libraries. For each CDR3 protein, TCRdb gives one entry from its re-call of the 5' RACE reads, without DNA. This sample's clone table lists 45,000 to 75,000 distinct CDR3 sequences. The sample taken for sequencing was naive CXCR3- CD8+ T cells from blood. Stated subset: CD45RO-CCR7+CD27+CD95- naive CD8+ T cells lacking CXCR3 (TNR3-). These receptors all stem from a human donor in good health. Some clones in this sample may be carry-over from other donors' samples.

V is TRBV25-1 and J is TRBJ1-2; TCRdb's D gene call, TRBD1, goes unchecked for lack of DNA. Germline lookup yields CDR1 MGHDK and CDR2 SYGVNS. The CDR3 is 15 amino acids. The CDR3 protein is CASSEVGGEFYGYTF.

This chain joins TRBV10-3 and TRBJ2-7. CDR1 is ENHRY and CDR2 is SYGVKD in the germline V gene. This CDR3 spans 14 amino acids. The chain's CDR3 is CAISEFDGSYEQYF.

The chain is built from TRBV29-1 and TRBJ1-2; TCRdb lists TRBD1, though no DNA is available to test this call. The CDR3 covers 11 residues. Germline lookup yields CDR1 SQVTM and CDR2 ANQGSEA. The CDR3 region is CSAAREGGYTF.